Sequencing of this TCR beta chain was carried out in a study of T cells in localized non-small cell lung cancer. Notes on the study in general: Heterogeneity remains possible, as sequencing covered one tumor region only. Appearance in adjacent lung was seen for a median 57 of the top 100 tumor clones. Tumor showed lower T cell clonality than uninvolved adjacent lung, where it was highest. The study linked higher blood T cell density to longer overall survival.

V was cut by 0 bases and J by 8 bases, with 17 bases left in between. This CDR3 region has 15 residues. Germline values: CDR1 GTSNPN, CDR2 SVGIG (reference sequence). Remarks on this clone: Its antigen is not known.

Only in-frame clones appear in the TCRdb table, and some are missing; sequencing was by immunoSEQ multiplex PCR. This sample has 70,000 to 95,000 clones, with just over 90% found just once. This TCR came from a woman aged 40 to 75 with stage II squamous cell lung carcinoma. The gene calls are TRBV30 and TRBJ2-1; tentatively, D is TRBD1 or TRBD2 (7 bases each). Specimen: PBMCs, collected before any cancer treatment. CDR3 region: CAWSVGTTGVHEQFF. Written as DNA, the CDR3 is TGTGCCTGGAGTGTAGGGACTACAGGGGTCCATGAGCAGTTCTTC. The full variable domain, with the rest looked up from reference TRBV30 and TRBJ2-1, is SQTIHQWPATLVQPVGSPLSLECTVEGTSNPNLYWYRQAAGRGLQLLFYSVGIGQISSEVPQNLSASRPQDRQFILSSKKLLLSDSGFYLCAWSVGTTGVHEQFFGPGTRLTVL.